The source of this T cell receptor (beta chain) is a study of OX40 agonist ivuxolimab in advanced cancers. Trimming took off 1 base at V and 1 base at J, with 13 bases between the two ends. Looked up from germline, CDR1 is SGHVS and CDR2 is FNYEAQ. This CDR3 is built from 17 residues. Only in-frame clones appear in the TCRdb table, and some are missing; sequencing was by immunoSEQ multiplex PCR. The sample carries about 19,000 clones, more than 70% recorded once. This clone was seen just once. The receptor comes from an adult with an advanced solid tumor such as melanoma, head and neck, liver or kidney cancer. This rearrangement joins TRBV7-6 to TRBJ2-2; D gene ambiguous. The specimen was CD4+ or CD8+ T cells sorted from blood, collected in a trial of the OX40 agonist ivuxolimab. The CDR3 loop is CASSLVDDIMNTGELFF. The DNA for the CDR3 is TGTGCCAGCAGCTTAGTAGACGACATCATGAACACCGGGGAGCTGTTTTTT.